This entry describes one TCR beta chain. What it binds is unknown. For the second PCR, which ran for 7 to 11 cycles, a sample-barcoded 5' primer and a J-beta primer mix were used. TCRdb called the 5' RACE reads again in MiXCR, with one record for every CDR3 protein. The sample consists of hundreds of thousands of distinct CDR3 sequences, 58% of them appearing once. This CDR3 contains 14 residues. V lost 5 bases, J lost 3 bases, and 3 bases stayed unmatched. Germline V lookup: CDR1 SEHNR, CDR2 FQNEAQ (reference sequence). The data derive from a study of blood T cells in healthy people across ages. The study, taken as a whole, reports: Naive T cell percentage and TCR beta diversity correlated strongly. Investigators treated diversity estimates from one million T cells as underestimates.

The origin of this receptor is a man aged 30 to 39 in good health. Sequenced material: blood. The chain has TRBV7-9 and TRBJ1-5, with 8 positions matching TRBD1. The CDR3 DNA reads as TGTGCCAGCAGCCAGGGACAGGCCAATCAGCCCCAGCATTTT. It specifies CASSQGQANQPQHF.